The TCR beta chain under discussion was sequenced for a study of blood T cell repertoires in COVID-19. Study-level background: Samples came from the United States, Italy and Spain, spanning acute and convalescent COVID-19.

Authors' analysis steps: Estimation of nucleated cell counts was performed using reference gene primer amplification. TCRdb's copy holds only in-frame clones and misses some; the assay was immunoSEQ multiplex PCR. V, J and clone size were drawn from that table, and D and trimming were deduced from the DNA. The table lists roughly 200,000 clones, 75% to 85% of them singletons. V gave up 5 bases and J gave up 2 bases; unmatched junction bases: 7. Germline V gene sequence: CDR1 SEHNR, CDR2 FQNEAQ (reference sequence). The CDR3 is 15 amino acids. The sample comprised peripheral blood. This clonotype originated in a woman aged 30 to 39 with COVID-19, enrolled during active disease. V and J are TRBV7-9 and TRBJ2-3, with TRBD1 matching 7 bases. This chain's CDR3 is CASSQPGQSTDTQYF. The CDR3 nucleotides are TGTGCCAGCAGCCAGCCGGGACAGTCCACAGATACGCAGTATTTT.